The text below deals with one T cell receptor (beta chain). Data came from immunoSEQ multiplex PCR; TCRdb stores just in-frame clones and leaves some out. The sample holds hundreds of thousands of clones, approximately 91% seen once. Residents of about two dozen US areas, aged about 18 to 89 years, made up the participants. Recovered status in Cohort 3 required two negative PCRs, clearance, or symptom resolution. The sample originates from a study of blood T cell repertoires in COVID-19. Study as a whole: T cells, B-cell-depleted T cells, or PBMCs provided the cDNA or gDNA that served as material.

V was trimmed by 0 bases and J by 4 bases, leaving 10 bases between them. CDR3 length: 15 amino acids. Germline CDR1 is SGHRS and CDR2 is YFSETQ. The chain links TRBV5-1 to TRBJ1-4; a weak D match, TRBD1 (5 bases). Sequencing was carried out using PBMCs or T cells enriched from blood (not recorded which). The receptor was derived from a man aged 55 to 70 who had recovered from COVID-19. This CDR3 is CASSLGQWVNEKLFF. The CDR3 DNA sequence: TGCGCCAGCAGCTTGGGACAGTGGGTTAATGAAAAACTGTTTTTT.